Listed here is a single T cell receptor beta chain. Antigen unknown. Using immunoSEQ multiplex PCR, the repertoire was profiled, and TCRdb retains in-frame clones only, with some absent. The sample records 55,000 to 85,000 clones, roughly 85% being singletons. This specimen comes from a study of OX40 agonist ivuxolimab in advanced cancers. Overall study: Six ivuxolimab dose levels, 0.01 to 10 mg/kg, were given intravenously every 2 weeks. The study, taken as a whole, reports: CD8+ T cells were the subset that, on average, had more expanded clones than CD4+.

Any history of autoimmune disease or systemic immunosuppression disqualified patients. The CDR3 extends over 15 amino acids. V lost 3 bases and J lost 6; bases outside the gene matches: 11. CDR1 is SGHRS and CDR2 is YFSETQ in the germline V gene. Sequencing was performed on CD4+ or CD8+ T cells sorted from blood, taken in a trial of the OX40 agonist ivuxolimab. This chain joins TRBV5-1 and TRBJ1-1; TRBD1 matches 7 bases. The source of this sequence is an adult with an advanced solid tumor such as melanoma, head and neck, liver or kidney cancer. In DNA form, the CDR3 reads TGCGCCAGCAGCTGGGGAGACAGGGATAATGCTGAAGCTTTCTTT. This translates into CASSWGDRDNAEAFF.